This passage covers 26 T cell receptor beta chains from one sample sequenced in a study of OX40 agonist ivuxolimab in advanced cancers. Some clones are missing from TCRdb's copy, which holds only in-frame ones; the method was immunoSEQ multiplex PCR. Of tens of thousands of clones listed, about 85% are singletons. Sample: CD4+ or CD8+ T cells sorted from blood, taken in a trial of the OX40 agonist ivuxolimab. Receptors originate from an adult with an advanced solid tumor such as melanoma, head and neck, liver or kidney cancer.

CDR3: CASSLDPSGNTGELFF. In DNA, the CDR3 is TGCGCCAGCAGCTTGGACCCTAGCGGGAACACCGGGGAGCTGTTTTTT. The chain recombines TRBV5-1 with TRBJ2-2; TRBD2 matches 7 bases. Trimming took 0 bases from V and 1 from J; bases not matched to a gene: 3. CDR3 size: 16 residues. Per the germline V gene, CDR1 is SGHRS and CDR2 is YFSETQ. The whole variable domain, remainder taken from reference TRBV5-1 and TRBJ2-2, is KAGVTQTPRYLIKTRGQQVTLSCSPISGHRSVSWYQQTPGQGLQFLFEYFSETQRNKGNFPGRFSGRQFSNSRSEMNVSTLELGDSALYLCASSLDPSGNTGELFFGEGSRLTVL.

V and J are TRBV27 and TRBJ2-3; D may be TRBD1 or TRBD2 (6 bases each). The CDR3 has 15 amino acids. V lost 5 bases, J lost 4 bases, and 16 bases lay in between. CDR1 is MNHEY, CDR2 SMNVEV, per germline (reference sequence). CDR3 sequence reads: CASSPQGRGADTQYF. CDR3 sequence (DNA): TGTGCCAGCAGTCCACAGGGACGCGGGGCAGATACGCAGTATTTT.

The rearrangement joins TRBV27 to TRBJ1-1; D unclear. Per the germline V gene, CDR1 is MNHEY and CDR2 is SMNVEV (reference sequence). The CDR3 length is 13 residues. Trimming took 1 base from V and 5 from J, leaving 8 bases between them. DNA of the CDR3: TGTGCCAGCAGTTTATGGATCGGAACTGAAGCTTTCTTT. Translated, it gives CASSLWIGTEAFF.

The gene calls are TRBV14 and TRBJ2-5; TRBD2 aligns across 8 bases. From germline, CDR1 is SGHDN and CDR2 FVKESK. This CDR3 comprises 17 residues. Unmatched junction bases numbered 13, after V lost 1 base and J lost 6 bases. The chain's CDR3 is CASSQGYSGERMQTQYF. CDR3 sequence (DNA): TGTGCCAGCAGCCAAGGATATAGCGGGGAGCGTATGCAGACCCAGTACTTC.

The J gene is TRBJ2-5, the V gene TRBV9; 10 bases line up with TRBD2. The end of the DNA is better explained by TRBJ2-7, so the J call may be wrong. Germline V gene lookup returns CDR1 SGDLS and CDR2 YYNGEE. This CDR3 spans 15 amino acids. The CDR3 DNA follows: TGTGCCAGCAGCGTTTTAGCGGGGGGCTCCTACGAGCAGTACTTC. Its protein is CASSVLAGGSYEQYF.

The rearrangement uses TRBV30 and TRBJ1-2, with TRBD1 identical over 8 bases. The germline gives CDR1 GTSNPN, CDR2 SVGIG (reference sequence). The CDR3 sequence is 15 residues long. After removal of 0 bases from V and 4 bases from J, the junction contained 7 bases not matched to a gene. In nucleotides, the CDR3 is TGTGCCTGGAGTGTACTGCAGGGGGCCATCTATGGCTACACCTTC. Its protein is CAWSVLQGAIYGYTF.

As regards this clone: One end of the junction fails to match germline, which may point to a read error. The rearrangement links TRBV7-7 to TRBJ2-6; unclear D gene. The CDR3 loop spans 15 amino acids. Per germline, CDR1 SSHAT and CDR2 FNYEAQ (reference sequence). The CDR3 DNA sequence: TGTGCTAGCAGCACACGGGTCTCTGGGGCCAACGTCCTGACTTTC. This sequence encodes CASSTRVSGANVLTF.

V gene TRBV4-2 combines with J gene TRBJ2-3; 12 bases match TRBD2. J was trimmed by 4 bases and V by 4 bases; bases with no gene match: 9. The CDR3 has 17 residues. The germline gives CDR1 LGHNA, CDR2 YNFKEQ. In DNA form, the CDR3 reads TGTGCCAGCAGCCTAGGGACTAGCGGGTTTTTAGCAGATACGCAGTATTTT. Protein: CASSLGTSGFLADTQYF.

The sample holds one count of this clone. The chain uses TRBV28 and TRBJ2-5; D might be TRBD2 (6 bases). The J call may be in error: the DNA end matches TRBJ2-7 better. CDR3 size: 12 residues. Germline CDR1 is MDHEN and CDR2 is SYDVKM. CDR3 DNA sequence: TGTGCCAGCAGGACGGGAGCCTACGAGCAGTACTTC. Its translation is CASRTGAYEQYF.

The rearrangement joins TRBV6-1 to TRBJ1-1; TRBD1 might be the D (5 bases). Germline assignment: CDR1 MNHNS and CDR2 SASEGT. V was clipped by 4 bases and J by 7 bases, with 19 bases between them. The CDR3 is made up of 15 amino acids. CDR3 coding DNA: TGTGCCAGCAGTGTTCTCAGGTCCCCGGGGGGTGAAGCTTTCTTT. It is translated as CASSVLRSPGGEAFF.

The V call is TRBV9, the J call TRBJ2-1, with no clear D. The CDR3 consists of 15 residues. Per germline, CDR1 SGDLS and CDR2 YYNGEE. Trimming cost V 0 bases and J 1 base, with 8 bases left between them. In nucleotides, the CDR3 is TGTGCCAGCAGCGTAGATCTAAGTTCCTACAATGAGCAGTTCTTC. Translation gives CASSVDLSSYNEQFF.

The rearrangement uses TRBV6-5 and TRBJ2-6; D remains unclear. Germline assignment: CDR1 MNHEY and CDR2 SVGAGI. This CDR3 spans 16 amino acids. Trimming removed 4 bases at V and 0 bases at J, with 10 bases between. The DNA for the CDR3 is TGTGCCAGCAGTTCTCGGCTCAGCTCTGGGGCCAACGTCCTGACTTTC. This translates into CASSSRLSSGANVLTF.

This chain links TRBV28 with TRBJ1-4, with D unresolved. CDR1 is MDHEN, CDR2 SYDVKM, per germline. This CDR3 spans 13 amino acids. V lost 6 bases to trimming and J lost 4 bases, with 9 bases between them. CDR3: CASSLQYNEKLFF. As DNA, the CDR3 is TGTGCCAGCAGCCTACAGTATAATGAAAAACTGTTTTTT.

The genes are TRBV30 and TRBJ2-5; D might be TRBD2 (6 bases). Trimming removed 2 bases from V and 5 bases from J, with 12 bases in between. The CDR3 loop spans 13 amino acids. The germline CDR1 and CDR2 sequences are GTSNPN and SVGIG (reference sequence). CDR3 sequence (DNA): TGTGCCTGGAGTAAGACTAGTGTCGAGACCCAGTACTTC. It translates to CAWSKTSVETQYF.

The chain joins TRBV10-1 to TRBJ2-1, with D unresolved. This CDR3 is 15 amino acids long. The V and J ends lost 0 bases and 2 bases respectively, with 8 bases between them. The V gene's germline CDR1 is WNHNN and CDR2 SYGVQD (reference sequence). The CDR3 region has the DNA TGCGCCAGCAGTGAGTCAACAGACACCTACAATGAGCAGTTCTTC. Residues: CASSESTDTYNEQFF.

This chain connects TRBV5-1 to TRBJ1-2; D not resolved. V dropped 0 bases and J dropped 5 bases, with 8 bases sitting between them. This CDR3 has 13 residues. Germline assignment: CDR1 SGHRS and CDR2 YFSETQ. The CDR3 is CASSLEGRYGYTF. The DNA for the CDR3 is TGCGCCAGCAGCTTGGAGGGCAGGTATGGCTACACCTTC. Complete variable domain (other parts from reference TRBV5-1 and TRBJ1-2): KAGVTQTPRYLIKTRGQQVTLSCSPISGHRSVSWYQQTPGQGLQFLFEYFSETQRNKGNFPGRFSGRQFSNSRSEMNVSTLELGDSALYLCASSLEGRYGYTFGSGTRLTVV.

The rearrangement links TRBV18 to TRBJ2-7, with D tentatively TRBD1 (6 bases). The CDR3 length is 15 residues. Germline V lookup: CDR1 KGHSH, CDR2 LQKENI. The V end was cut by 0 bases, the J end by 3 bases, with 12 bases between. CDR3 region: CASSPPSTGDYEQYF. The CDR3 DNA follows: TGTGCCAGCTCACCACCGTCGACAGGAGACTACGAGCAGTACTTC.

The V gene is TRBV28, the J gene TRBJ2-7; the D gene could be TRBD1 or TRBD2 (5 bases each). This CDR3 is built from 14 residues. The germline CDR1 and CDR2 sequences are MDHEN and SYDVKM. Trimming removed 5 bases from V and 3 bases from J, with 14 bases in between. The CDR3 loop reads CASSAPGRDYEQYF. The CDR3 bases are TGTGCCAGCAGTGCTCCGGGACGGGACTACGAGCAGTACTTC.

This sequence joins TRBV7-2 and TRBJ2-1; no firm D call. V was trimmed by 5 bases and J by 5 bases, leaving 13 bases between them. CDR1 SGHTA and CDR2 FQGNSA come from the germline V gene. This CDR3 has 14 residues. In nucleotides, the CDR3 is TGTGCCAGCAGCCCCACCCGGGCCAACAATGAGCAGTTCTTC. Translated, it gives CASSPTRANNEQFF.

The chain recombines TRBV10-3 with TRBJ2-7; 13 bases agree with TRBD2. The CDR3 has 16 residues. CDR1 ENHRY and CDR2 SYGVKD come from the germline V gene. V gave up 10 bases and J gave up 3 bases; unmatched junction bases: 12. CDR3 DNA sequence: TGTGCCACTGGGGGACTAGCGGGATTACCCGACTACGAGCAGTACTTC. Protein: CATGGLAGLPDYEQYF.

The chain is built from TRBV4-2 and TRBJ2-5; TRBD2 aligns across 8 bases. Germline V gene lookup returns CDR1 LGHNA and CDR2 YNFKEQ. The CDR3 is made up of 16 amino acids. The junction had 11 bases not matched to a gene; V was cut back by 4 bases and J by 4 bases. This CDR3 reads CASSRAGVIRRETQYF. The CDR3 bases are TGTGCCAGCAGCCGAGCGGGAGTTATAAGAAGAGAGACCCAGTACTTC.

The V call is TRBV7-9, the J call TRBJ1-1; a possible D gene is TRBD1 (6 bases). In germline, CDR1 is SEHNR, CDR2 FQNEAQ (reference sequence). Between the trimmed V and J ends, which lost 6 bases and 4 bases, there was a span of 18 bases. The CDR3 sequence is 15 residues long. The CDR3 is CASRPHSQGTTEAFF. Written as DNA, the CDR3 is TGTGCCAGCAGACCCCATTCCCAGGGGACCACTGAAGCTTTCTTT. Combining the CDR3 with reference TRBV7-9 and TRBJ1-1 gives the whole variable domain DTGVSQNPRHKITKRGQNVTFRCDPISEHNRLYWYRQTLGQGPEFLTYFQNEAQLEKSRLLSDRFSAERPKGSFSTLEIQRTEQGDSAMYLCASRPHSQGTTEAFFGQGTRLTVV.

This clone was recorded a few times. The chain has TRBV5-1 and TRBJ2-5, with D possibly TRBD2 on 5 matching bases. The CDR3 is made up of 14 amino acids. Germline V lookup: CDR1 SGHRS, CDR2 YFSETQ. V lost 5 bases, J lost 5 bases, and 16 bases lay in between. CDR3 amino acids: CASRQQTGGETQYF. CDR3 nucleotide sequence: TGCGCCAGCAGGCAGCAAACCGGCGGGGAGACCCAGTACTTC. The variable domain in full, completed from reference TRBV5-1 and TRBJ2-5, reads KAGVTQTPRYLIKTRGQQVTLSCSPISGHRSVSWYQQTPGQGLQFLFEYFSETQRNKGNFPGRFSGRQFSNSRSEMNVSTLELGDSALYLCASRQQTGGETQYFGPGTRLLVL.

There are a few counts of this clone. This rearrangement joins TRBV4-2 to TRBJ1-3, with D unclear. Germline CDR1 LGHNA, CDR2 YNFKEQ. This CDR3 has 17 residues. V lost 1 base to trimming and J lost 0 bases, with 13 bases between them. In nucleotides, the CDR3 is TGTGCCAGCAGCCAAGTTCTTACAGATTCCTCTGGAAACACCATATATTTT. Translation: CASSQVLTDSSGNTIYF.

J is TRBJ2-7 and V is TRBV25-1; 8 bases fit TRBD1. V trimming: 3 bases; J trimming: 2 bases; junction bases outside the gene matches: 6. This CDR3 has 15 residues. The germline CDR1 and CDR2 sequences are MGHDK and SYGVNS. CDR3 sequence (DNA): TGTGCCAGCAGTGATGATGGACAGGGCGCCTACGAGCAGTACTTC. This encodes CASSDDGQGAYEQYF.

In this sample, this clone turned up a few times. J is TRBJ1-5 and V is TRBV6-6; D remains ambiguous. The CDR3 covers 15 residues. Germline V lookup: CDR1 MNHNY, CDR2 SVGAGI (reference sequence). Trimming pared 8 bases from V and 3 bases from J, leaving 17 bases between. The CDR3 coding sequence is TGTGCCAGCGCAGATGGGCGGAGACCCAATCAGCCCCAGCATTTT. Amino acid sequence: CASADGRRPNQPQHF.